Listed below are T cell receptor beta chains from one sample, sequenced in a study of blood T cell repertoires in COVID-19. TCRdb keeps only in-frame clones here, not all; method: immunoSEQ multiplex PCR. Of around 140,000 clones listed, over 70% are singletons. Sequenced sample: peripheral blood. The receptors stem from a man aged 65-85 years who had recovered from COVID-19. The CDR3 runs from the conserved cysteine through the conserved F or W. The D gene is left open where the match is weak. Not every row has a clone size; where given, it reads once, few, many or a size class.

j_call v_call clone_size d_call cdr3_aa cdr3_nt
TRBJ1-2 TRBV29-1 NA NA CSVEEGGMDGYTF TGCAGCGTTGAAGAAGGGGGAATGGACGGCTACACCTTC
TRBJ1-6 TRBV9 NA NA CASSVGDSPLHF TGTGCCAGCAGCGTAGGCGATTCACCCCTCCACTTT
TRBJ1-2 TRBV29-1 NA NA CSVEAQGYGYTF TGCAGCGTTGAAGCACAGGGCTATGGCTACACCTTC
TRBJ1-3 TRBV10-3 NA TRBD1 CAISRTGTGNTIYF TGTGCCATCAGTCGGACAGGGACAGGAAACACCATATATTTT
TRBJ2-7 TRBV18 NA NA CASSQIAGTAPDEQYF TGTGCCAGCTCACAAATTGCGGGGACAGCTCCCGACGAGCAGTACTTC
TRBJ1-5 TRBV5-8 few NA CASSLSEYQPQHF TGTGCCAGCAGCTTGTCGGAGTATCAGCCCCAGCATTTT
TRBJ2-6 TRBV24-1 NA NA CATSDSRTESSSGANVLTF TGTGCCACCAGTGATTCGCGGACTGAGTCGAGCTCTGGGGCCAACGTCCTGACTTTC
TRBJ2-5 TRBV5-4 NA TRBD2 CASSTKTSGSSETQYF TGTGCCAGCAGCACTAAGACTAGCGGGAGTTCGGAGACCCAGTACTTC
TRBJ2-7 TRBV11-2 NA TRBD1 CASSLLSGTVSQYF TGTGCCAGCAGCTTATTGTCCGGGACAGTTTCCCAGTACTTC
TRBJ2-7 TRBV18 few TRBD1 CASSSGTGESGQYF TGTGCCAGCTCATCAGGGACAGGGGAGTCGGGGCAGTACTTC
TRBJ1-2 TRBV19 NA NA CASSVGRRANYGYTF TGTGCCAGTAGTGTGGGACGGAGGGCTAACTATGGCTACACCTTC
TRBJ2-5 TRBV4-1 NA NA CASSLVQGETQYF TGCGCCAGCAGCCTCGTACAGGGTGAGACCCAGTACTTC
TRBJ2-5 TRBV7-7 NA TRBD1 CASSLGTGGRETQYF TGTGCCAGCAGCTTAGGGACAGGGGGCCGAGAGACCCAGTACTTC
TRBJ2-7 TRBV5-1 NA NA CASSLDYEVTYEQYF TGCGCCAGCAGCTTAGACTATGAGGTGACCTACGAGCAGTACTTC
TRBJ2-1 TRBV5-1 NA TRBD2 CASSLEPTSGIDEQFF TGCGCCAGCAGCTTGGAGCCGACTAGCGGGATAGATGAGCAGTTCTTC
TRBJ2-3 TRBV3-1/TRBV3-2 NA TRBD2 CASSRLAGDTQYF TGTGCCAGCAGCCGACTAGCTGGAGATACGCAGTATTTT
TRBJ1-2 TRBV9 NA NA CASSEETGGWGYTF TGTGCCAGCAGCGAGGAGACGGGAGGTTGGGGCTACACCTTC
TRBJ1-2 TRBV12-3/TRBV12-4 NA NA CASSLRQRFYTF TGTGCCAGCAGTTTGAGGCAGCGATTTTACACCTTC
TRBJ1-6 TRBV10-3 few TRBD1 CAISEQTGGNNNSPLHF TGTGCCATCAGTGAACAGACAGGGGGCAATAATAATTCACCCCTCCACTTT
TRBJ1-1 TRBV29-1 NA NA CSVVRRLNTEAFF TGCAGCGTTGTGCGCAGGTTGAACACTGAAGCTTTCTTT
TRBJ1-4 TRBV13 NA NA CASSAQTGFNEKLFF TGTGCCAGCAGCGCTCAGACAGGCTTTAATGAAAAACTGTTTTTT
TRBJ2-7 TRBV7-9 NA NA CASSLSQGSYEQYF TGTGCCAGCAGCTTATCTCAGGGTTCCTACGAGCAGTACTTC
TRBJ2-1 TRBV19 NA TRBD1 CASADRDSYNEQFF TGTGCCAGTGCCGACAGGGATTCCTACAATGAGCAGTTCTTC
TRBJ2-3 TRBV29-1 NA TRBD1 CSVVRQGASTDTQYF TGCAGCGTAGTCCGACAGGGGGCTAGCACAGATACGCAGTATTTT
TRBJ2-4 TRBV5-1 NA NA CASSPRRVGLAKNIQYF TGCGCCAGCAGCCCCCGGAGAGTGGGGCTAGCCAAAAACATTCAGTACTTC
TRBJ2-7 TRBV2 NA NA CASRRGAGDEQYF TGTGCCAGCAGGAGGGGCGCAGGGGACGAGCAGTACTTC
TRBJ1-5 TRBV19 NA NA CASSIWGASNQPQHF TGTGCCAGTAGTATATGGGGCGCGAGCAATCAGCCCCAGCATTTT
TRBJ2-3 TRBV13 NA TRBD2 CASSLVTTSGRSGSTDTQYF TGTGCCAGCAGCTTAGTCACAACTAGCGGGAGGTCCGGAAGCACAGATACGCAGTATTTT
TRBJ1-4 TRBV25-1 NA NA CASSKHGASEKLFF TGTGCCAGCAGTAAACACGGAGCTTCCGAAAAACTGTTTTTT
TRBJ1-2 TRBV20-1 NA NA CSASVRVGEGYGYTF TGCAGTGCTAGTGTCAGGGTTGGGGAAGGCTATGGCTACACCTTC
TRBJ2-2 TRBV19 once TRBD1 CASRDRGFPGELFF TGTGCCAGTAGGGACAGGGGATTTCCCGGGGAGCTGTTTTTT
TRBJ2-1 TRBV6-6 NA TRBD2 CASSRGSGRASNEQFF TGTGCCAGCAGTCGAGGGAGCGGGAGGGCATCCAATGAGCAGTTCTTC
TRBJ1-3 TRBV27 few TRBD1 CASRPPGGTGNTIYF TGTGCCAGCAGACCCCCAGGGGGCACAGGAAACACCATATATTTT
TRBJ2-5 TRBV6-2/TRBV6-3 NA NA CASSSLGQRETQYF TGTGCCAGCAGTTCCCTGGGACAAAGAGAGACCCAGTACTTC
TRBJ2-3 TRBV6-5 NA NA CASMGYRTDTQYF TGTGCCAGCATGGGCTACAGGACAGATACGCAGTATTTT
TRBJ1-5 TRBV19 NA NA CASSTWDTKSNQPQHF TGTGCCAGTAGTACGTGGGACACCAAATCAAATCAGCCCCAGCATTTT
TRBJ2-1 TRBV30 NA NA CAWRGLSSYNEQFF TGTGCCTGGAGGGGGCTAAGCTCCTACAATGAGCAGTTCTTC
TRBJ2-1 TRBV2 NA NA CASTEQENYYNEQFF TGTGCCAGCACCGAACAGGAAAACTACTACAATGAGCAGTTCTTC
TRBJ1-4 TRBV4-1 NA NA CASSQDRGEKLFF TGCGCCAGCAGCCAAGATCGGGGTGAAAAACTGTTTTTT
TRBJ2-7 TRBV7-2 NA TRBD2 CASSWGTSYTYEQYF TGTGCCAGCAGCTGGGGGACTAGCTATACCTACGAGCAGTACTTC
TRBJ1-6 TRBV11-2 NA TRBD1 CASSLLGQGSSPLHF TGTGCCAGCAGCTTATTGGGACAGGGGTCGTCACCCCTCCACTTT
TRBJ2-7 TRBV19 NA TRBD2 CASSPQTSGSIYEQYF TGTGCCAGTAGTCCCCAGACTAGCGGGAGTATCTACGAGCAGTACTTC
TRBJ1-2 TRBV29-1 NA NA CSVQAGPKVDYGYTF TGCAGCGTCCAAGCGGGCCCTAAGGTGGACTATGGCTACACCTTC
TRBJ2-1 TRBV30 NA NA CAWSAWRSNEQFF TGTGCCTGGAGTGCTTGGAGGTCGAATGAGCAGTTCTTC
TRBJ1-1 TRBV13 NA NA CASSWRQSNTEAFF TGTGCCAGCAGCTGGCGACAGTCGAACACTGAAGCTTTCTTT
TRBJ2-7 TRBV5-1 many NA CASSFTGSSSYEQYF TGCGCCAGCAGCTTCACAGGGTCCAGCTCCTACGAGCAGTACTTC
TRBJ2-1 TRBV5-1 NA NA CASSTAGGLSYNEQFF TGCGCCAGCAGTACGGCCGGAGGACTCTCCTACAATGAGCAGTTCTTC
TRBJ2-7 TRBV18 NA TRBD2 CASSPPGAGGIYEQYF TGTGCCAGCTCACCCCCGGGCGCGGGAGGGATCTACGAGCAGTACTTC
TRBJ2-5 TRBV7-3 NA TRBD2 CASSLLLAGGYSRETQYF TGTGCCAGCAGCTTATTATTGGCGGGAGGGTATTCGAGAGAGACCCAGTACTTC
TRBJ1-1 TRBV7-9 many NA CASSLARGVAFF TGTGCCAGCAGCTTAGCCCGAGGTGTCGCTTTCTTT
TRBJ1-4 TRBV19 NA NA CASSIRRDEKLFF TGTGCCAGTAGTATAAGGAGAGATGAAAAACTGTTTTTT
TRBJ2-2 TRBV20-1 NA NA CSASPDSSTGELFF TGCAGTGCTAGTCCCGACAGTAGCACCGGGGAGCTGTTTTTT
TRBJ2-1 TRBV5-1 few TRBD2 CASSQAGEGNEQFF TGCGCCAGCAGCCAAGCGGGAGAGGGCAATGAGCAGTTCTTC
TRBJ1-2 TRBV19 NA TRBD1 CASSLRQGRKGYTF TGTGCCAGTAGTTTACGACAGGGAAGAAAGGGCTACACCTTC
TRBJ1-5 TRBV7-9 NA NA CASSLGGQGNQPQHF TGTGCCAGCAGCTTAGGAGGGCAAGGCAATCAGCCCCAGCATTTT